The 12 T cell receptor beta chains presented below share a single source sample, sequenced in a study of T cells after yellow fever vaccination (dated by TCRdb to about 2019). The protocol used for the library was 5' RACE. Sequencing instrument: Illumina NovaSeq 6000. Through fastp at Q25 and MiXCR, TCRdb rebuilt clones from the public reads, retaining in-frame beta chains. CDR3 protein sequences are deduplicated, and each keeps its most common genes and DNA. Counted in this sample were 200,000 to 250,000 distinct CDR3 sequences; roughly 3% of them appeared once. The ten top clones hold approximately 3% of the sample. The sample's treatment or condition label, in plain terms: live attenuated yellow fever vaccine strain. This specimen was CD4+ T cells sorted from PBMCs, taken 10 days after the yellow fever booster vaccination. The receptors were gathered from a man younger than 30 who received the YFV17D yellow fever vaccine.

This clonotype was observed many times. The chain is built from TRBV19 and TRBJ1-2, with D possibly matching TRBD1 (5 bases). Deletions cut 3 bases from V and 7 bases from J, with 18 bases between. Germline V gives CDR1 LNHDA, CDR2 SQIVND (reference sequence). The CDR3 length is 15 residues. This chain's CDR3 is CASSIQGGRARGYTF. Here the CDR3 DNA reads TGTGCCAGTAGTATCCAGGGAGGACGAGCTCGTGGCTACACCTTC. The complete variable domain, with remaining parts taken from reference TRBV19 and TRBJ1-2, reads DGGITQSPKYLFRKEGQNVTLSCEQNLNHDAMYWYRQDPGQGLRLIYYSQIVNDFQKGDIAEGYSVSREKKESFPLTVTSAQKNPTAFYLCASSIQGGRARGYTFGSGTRLTVV.

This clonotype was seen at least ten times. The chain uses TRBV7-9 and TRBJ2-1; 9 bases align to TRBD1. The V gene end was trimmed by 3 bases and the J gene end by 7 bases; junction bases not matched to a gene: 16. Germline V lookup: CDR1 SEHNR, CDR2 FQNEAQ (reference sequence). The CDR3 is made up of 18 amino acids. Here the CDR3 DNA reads TGTGCCAGCAGCTTGAGTGGGGCGGGACAGGGTGTTTGGAATGAGCAGTTCTTC. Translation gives CASSLSGAGQGVWNEQFF. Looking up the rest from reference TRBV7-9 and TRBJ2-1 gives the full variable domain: DTGVSQNPRHKITKRGQNVTFRCDPISEHNRLYWYRQTLGQGPEFLTYFQNEAQLEKSRLLSDRFSAERPKGSFSTLEIQRTEQGDSAMYLCASSLSGAGQGVWNEQFFGPGTRLTVL.

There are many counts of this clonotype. CDR3 loop: CASGTGHYEQYV. The CDR3 coding sequence is TGTGCCAGCGGGACAGGGCACTACGAGCAGTACGTC. This chain uses TRBV28 with TRBJ2-7; 9 bases line up with TRBD1. The CDR3 extends over 12 amino acids. Germline CDR1 is MDHEN and CDR2 is SYDVKM. The V gene end was trimmed by 8 bases and the J gene end by 3 bases; junction bases not matched to a gene: 2.

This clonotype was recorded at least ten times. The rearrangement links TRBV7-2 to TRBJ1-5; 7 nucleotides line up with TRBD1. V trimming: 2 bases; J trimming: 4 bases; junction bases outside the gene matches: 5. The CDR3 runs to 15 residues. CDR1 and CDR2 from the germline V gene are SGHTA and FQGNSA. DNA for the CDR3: TGTGCCAGCAGCTTAATGGGACAGCCGAATCAGCCCCAGCATTTT. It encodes CASSLMGQPNQPQHF.

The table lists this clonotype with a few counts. This CDR3 reads CASSKPGDIQYF. DNA of the CDR3: TGTGCCAGTAGTAAACCGGGGGACATTCAGTACTTC. The V and J genes are TRBV19 and TRBJ2-4, with a possible D match to TRBD2 (6 bases). Germline V gene lookup returns CDR1 LNHDA and CDR2 SQIVND (reference sequence). Trimming removed 4 bases from V and 8 bases from J, with 9 bases in between. The CDR3 extends over 12 amino acids. Full variable domain (outside the CDR3, taken from reference TRBV19 and TRBJ2-4): DGGITQSPKYLFRKEGQNVTLSCEQNLNHDAMYWYRQDPGQGLRLIYYSQIVNDFQKGDIAEGYSVSREKKESFPLTVTSAQKNPTAFYLCASSKPGDIQYFGAGTRLSVL.

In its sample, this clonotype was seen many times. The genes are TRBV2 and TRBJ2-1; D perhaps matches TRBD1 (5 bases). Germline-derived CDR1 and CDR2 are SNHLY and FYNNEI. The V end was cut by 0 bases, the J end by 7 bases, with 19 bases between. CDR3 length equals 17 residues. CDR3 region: CASSEARGRGARNEQFF. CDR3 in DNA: TGTGCCAGCAGTGAAGCTAGAGGTAGGGGCGCGAGGAATGAGCAGTTCTTC.

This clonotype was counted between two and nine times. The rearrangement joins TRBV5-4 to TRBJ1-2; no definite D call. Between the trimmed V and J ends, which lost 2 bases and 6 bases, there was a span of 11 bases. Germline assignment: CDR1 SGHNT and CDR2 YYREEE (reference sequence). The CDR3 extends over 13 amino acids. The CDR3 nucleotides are TGTGCCAGCAGCTTCCGGGTTAAAGATGGCTACACCTTC. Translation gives CASSFRVKDGYTF. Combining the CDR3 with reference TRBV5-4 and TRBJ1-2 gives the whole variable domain ETGVTQSPTHLIKTRGQQVTLRCSSQSGHNTVSWYQQALGQGPQFIFQYYREEENGRGNFPPRFSGLQFPNYSSELNVNALELDDSALYLCASSFRVKDGYTFGSGTRLTVV.

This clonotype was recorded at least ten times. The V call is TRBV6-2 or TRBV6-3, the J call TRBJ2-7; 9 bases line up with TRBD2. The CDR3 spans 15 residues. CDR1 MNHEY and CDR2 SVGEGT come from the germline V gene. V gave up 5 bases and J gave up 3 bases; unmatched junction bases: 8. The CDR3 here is CASSPRGSGSYEQYF. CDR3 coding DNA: TGTGCCAGCAGTCCCCGGGGTAGCGGGAGCTACGAGCAGTACTTC.

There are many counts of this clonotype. CDR3 region: CSARDYGYTF. CDR3 nucleotide sequence: TGCAGTGCTAGAGATTATGGCTACACCTTC. J is TRBJ1-2 and V is TRBV20-1; D is unclear. The CDR3 runs 10 residues. V gave up 0 bases and J gave up 5 bases, with 1 base separating them. CDR1 and CDR2 (germline): DFQATT, SNEGSKA (reference sequence).

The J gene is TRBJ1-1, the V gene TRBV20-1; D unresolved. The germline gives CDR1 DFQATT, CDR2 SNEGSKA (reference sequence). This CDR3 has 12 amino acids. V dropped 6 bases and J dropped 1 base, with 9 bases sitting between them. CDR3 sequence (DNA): TGCAGTGCGTTTCGGGGGAACACTGAAGCTTTCTTT. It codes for CSAFRGNTEAFF.

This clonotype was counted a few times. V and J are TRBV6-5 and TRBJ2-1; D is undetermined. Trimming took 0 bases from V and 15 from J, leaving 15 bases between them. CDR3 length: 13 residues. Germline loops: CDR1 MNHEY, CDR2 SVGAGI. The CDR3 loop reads CASSYSVLAGVFF. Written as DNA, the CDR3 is TGTGCCAGCAGTTACTCGGTATTGGCCGGAGTGTTCTTC.

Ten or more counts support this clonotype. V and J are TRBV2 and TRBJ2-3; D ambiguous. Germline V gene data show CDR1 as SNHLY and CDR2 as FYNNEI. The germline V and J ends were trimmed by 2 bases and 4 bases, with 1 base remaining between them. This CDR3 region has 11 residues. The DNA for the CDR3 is TGTGCCAGCAGTGAACCAGATACGCAGTATTTT. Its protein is CASSEPDTQYF.